Presented here are 9 T cell receptor beta chains from one specimen sequenced in a study of T cell clones after liver transplantation. Repertoires were generated with immunoSEQ multiplex PCR, while TCRdb's copy carries only in-frame clones and drops some. Of approximately 75,000 clones listed, 80% are singletons. The sample here was CD4+ T cells from blood, taken 12 months after liver transplant. The receptors derive from a human patient who received a liver transplant. Some of the T cells might come from the graft donor.

CDR3 bases: TGTGCCAGCAGCTTATTAAGGGACTATGGCTACACCTTC. Translated, it gives CASSLLRDYGYTF. The chain combines TRBV7-9 with TRBJ1-2; unclear D gene. The CDR3 length is 13 residues. V lost 2 bases, J lost 3 bases, and 7 bases lay in between. Germline-derived CDR1 and CDR2 are SEHNR and FQNEAQ (reference sequence).

The chain is built from TRBV5-4 and TRBJ2-3; a weak D match, TRBD2 (6 bases). The germline V gene encodes CDR1 SGHNT and CDR2 YYREEE (reference sequence). Deletions cut 0 bases from V and 2 bases from J, with 10 bases between. CDR3 length: 15 residues. CDR3 in amino acids: CASSLGAGLTDTQYF. The CDR3 DNA is TGTGCCAGCAGCTTGGGAGCGGGTCTCACAGATACGCAGTATTTT.

This clone has a handful of counts. Relative to the germline gene, one junction end is altered; a read error may explain this. This chain joins TRBV2 and TRBJ1-2; possible D gene TRBD1, 5 bases. The CDR3 has 12 residues. The germline gives CDR1 SNHLY, CDR2 FYNNEI. The chain's CDR3 is CAGRVVYGGYTF. The CDR3 nucleotides are TGTGCCGGCAGGGTTGTCTATGGAGGCTACACCTTC.

This clone was detected a few times. The genes are TRBV14 and TRBJ1-3; D possibly corresponds to TRBD1 (6 bases). Looked up from germline, CDR1 is SGHDN and CDR2 is FVKESK. V was cut by 2 bases and J by 8 bases, with 7 bases left in between. This CDR3 contains 12 residues. The CDR3 sequence: CASSQQGYTIYF. CDR3 DNA: TGTGCCAGCAGCCAACAGGGGTACACCATATATTTT.

The chain joins TRBV19 to TRBJ1-2; D remains unclear. Looked up from germline, CDR1 is LNHDA and CDR2 is SQIVND (reference sequence). V was trimmed by 7 bases and J by 0 bases, leaving 9 bases between them. The CDR3 covers 13 residues. The CDR3 here is CASIAGTNYGYTF. The CDR3 region has the DNA TGTGCCAGTATCGCAGGAACTAACTATGGCTACACCTTC.

J is TRBJ2-3 and V is TRBV28; no definite D call. CDR1 is MDHEN, CDR2 SYDVKM, per germline. The CDR3 loop spans 14 amino acids. The ends were cut back, 8 bases at V and 0 bases at J, with 12 bases in the middle. This CDR3 reads CASLRDTSTDTQYF. CDR3 coding DNA: TGTGCCAGCCTACGCGATACTAGCACAGATACGCAGTATTTT.

The gene calls are TRBV5-4 and TRBJ2-2; tentative D call: TRBD1 (6 bases). Looked up from germline, CDR1 is SGHNT and CDR2 is YYREEE (reference sequence). The CDR3 totals 15 residues. V was shortened by 1 base and J by 2 bases, with 9 bases between the two germline ends. As DNA, the CDR3 is TGTGCCAGCAGCTTGCTACAGGGAAACACCGGGGAGCTGTTTTTT. Translation: CASSLLQGNTGELFF. The variable domain in full, completed from reference TRBV5-4 and TRBJ2-2, reads ETGVTQSPTHLIKTRGQQVTLRCSSQSGHNTVSWYQQALGQGPQFIFQYYREEENGRGNFPPRFSGLQFPNYSSELNVNALELDDSALYLCASSLLQGNTGELFFGEGSRLTVL.

This chain links TRBV4-1 with TRBJ1-5; TRBD1 agrees at 7 bases. V gave up 1 base and J gave up 1 base; unmatched junction bases: 4. CDR3 length equals 16 residues. Germline lookup yields CDR1 MGHRA and CDR2 YSYEKL. The CDR3 DNA reads as TGCGCCAGCAGCCAAGGGGAGGACAGGAGCAATCAGCCCCAGCATTTT. It specifies CASSQGEDRSNQPQHF.

Here the CDR3 DNA reads TGTGCCAGCAGTCGCCGGGACAGGGCTGGGGCCAACGTCCTGACTTTC. Translated, it gives CASSRRDRAGANVLTF. The V call is TRBV27, the J call TRBJ2-6; the match to TRBD1 covers 9 bases. The CDR3 has 16 amino acids. V dropped 5 bases and J dropped 2; count of bases not matched to a gene: 4. Germline V gene sequence: CDR1 MNHEY, CDR2 SMNVEV (reference sequence).